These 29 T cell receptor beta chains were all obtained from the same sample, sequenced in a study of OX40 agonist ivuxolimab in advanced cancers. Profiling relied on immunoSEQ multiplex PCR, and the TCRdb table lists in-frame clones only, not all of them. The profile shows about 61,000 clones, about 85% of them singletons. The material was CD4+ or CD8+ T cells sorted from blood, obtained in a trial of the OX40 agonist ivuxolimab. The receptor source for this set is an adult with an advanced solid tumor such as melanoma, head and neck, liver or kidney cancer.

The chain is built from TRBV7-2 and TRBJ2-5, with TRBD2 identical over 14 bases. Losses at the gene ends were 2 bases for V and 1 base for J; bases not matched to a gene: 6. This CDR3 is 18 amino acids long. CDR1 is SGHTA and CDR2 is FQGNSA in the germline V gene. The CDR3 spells CASSLPLGLAGVQETQYF. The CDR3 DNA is TGTGCCAGCAGCTTACCCTTGGGACTAGCGGGGGTCCAAGAGACCCAGTACTTC.

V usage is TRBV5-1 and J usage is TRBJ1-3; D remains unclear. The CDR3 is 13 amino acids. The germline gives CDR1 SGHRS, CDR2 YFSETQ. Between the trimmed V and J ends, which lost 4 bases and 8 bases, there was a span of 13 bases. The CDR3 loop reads CASSPRSGDTIYF. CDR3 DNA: TGCGCCAGCAGCCCCCGGAGTGGGGACACCATATATTTT.

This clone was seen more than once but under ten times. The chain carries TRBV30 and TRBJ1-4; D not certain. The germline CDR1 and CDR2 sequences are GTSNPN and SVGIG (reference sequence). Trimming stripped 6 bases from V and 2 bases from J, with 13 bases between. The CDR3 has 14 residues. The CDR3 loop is CACSRGFTNEKLFF. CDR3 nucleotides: TGTGCCTGCTCCCGGGGTTTCACTAATGAAAAACTGTTTTTT.

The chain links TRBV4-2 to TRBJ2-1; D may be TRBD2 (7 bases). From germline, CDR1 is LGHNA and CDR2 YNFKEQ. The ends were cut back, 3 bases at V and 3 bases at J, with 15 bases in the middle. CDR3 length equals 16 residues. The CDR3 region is CASSHAEGGLYNEQFF. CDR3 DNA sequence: TGTGCCAGCAGCCACGCGGAGGGGGGGCTCTACAATGAGCAGTTCTTC.

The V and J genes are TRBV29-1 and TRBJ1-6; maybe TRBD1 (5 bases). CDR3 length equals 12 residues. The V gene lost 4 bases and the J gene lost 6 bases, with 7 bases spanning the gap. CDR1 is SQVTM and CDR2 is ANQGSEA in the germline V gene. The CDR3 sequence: CSVGGGNSPLHF. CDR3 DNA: TGCAGCGTTGGGGGGGGTAATTCACCCCTCCACTTT.

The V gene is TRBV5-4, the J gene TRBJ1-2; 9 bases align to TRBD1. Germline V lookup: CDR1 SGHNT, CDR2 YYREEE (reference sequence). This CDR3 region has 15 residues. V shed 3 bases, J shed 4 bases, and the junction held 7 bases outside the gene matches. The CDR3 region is CASSSYGQGLYGYTF. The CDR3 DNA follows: TGTGCCAGCAGCTCTTACGGACAGGGGCTCTATGGCTACACCTTC.

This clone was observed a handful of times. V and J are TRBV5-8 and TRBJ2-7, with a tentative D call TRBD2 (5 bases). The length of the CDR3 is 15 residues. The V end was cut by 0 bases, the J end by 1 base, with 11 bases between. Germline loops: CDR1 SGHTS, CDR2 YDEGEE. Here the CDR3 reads CASSLGPTGSYEQYF. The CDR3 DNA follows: TGTGCCAGCAGCTTGGGACCCACGGGATCCTACGAGCAGTACTTC.

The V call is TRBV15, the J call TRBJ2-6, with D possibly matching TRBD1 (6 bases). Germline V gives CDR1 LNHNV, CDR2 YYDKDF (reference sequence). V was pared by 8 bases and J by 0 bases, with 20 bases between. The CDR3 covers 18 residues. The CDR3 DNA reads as TGTGCCACCGGCCTCCTAGGGGCCAGGGGCTCTGGGGCCAACGTCCTGACTTTC. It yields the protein CATGLLGARGSGANVLTF.

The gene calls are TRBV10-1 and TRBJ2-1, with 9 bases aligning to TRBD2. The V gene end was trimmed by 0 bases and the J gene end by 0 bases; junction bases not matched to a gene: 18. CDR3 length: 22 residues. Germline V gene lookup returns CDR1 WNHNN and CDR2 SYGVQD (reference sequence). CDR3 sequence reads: CASSESNPTSGSYLLSYNEQFF. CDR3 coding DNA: TGCGCCAGCAGTGAGTCGAACCCCACTAGCGGGTCTTACCTTCTCTCCTACAATGAGCAGTTCTTC.

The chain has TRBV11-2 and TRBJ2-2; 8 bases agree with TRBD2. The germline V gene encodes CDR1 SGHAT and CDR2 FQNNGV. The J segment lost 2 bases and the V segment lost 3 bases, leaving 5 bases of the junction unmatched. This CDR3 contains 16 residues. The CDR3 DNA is TGTGCCAGCAGCTTTGGGACTAGGGGCAACACCGGGGAGCTGTTTTTT. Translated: CASSFGTRGNTGELFF.

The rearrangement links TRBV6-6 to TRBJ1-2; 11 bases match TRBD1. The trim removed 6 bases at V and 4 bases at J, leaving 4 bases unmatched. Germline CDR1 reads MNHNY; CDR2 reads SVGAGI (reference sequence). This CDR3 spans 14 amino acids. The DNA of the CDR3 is TGTGCCAGCAGCTTCGGGACAGGGGGCTATGGCTACACCTTC. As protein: CASSFGTGGYGYTF.

The DNA for the CDR3 is TGTGCCAGCAGGGGAAACAGGGGCGCCCCAGATACGCAGTATTTT. It codes for CASRGNRGAPDTQYF. The gene calls are TRBV6-5 and TRBJ2-3; 7 bases are shared with TRBD1. In germline, CDR1 is MNHEY, CDR2 SVGAGI. The length of the CDR3 is 15 residues. Trimming at V came to 6 bases and at J to 4 bases, leaving 10 bases not matched to a gene.

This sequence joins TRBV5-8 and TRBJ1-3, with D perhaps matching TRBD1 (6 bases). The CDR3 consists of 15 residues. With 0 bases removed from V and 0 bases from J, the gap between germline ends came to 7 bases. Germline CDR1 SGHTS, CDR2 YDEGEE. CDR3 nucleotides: TGTGCCAGCAGCTTGGGGACAGCCTCTGGAAACACCATATATTTT. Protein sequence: CASSLGTASGNTIYF.

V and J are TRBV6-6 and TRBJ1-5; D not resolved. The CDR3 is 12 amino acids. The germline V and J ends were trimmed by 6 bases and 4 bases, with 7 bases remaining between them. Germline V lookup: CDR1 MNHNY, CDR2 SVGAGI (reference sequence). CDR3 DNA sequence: TGTGCCAGCAGCCAAGGGAATCAGCCCCAGCATTTT. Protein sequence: CASSQGNQPQHF.

The CDR3 region is CASSPPAAGGHTKLFF. The DNA of the CDR3 is TGTGCCAGCTCACCCCCAGCGGCGGGGGGCCATACCAAACTGTTTTTT. The chain links TRBV18 to TRBJ1-4, with a tentative D call TRBD1 (6 bases). From germline, CDR1 is KGHSH and CDR2 LQKENI. The CDR3 has 16 amino acids. Deletions cut 3 bases from V and 11 bases from J, with 22 bases between.

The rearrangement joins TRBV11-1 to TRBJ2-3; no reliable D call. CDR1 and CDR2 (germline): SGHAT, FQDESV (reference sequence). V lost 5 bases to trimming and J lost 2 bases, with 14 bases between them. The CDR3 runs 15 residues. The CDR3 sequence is CASSPTSSSTDTQYF. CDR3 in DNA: TGTGCCAGCAGCCCAACGTCATCTTCCACAGATACGCAGTATTTT.

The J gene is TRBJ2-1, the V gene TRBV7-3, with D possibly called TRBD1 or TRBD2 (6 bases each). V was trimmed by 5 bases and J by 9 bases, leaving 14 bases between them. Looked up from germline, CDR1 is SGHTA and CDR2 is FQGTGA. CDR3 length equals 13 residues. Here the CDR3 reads CASSLMGGPEQFF. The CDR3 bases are TGTGCCAGCAGCCTAATGGGGGGCCCTGAGCAGTTCTTC.

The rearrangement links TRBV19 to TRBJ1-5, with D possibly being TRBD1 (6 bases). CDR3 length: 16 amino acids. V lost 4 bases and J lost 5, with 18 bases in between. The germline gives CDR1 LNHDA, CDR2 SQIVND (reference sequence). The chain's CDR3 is CASSTLGTIPDQPQHF. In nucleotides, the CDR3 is TGTGCCAGTAGTACCCTAGGGACAATTCCGGATCAGCCCCAGCATTTT.

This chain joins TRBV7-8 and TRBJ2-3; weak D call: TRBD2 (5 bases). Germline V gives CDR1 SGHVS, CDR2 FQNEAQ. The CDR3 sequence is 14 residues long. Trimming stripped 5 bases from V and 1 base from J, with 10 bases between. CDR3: CASSLTSGTDTQYF. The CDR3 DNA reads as TGTGCCAGCAGCCTAACTAGTGGCACAGATACGCAGTATTTT.

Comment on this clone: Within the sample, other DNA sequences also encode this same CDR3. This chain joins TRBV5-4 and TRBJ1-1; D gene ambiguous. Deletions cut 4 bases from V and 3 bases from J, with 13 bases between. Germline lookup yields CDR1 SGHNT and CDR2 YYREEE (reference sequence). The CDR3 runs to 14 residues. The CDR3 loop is CASSPLGAYTEAFF. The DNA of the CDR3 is TGTGCCAGCAGCCCCCTAGGAGCGTACACTGAAGCTTTCTTT. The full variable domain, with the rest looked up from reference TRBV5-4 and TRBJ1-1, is ETGVTQSPTHLIKTRGQQVTLRCSSQSGHNTVSWYQQALGQGPQFIFQYYREEENGRGNFPPRFSGLQFPNYSSELNVNALELDDSALYLCASSPLGAYTEAFFGQGTRLTVV.

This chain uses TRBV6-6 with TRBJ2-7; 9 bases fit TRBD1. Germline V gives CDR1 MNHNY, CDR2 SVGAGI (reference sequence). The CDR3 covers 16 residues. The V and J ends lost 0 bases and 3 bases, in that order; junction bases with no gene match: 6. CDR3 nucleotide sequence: TGTGCCAGCAGTTACTCGCCCCCGGGACAGGGCTACGAGCAGTACTTC. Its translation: CASSYSPPGQGYEQYF.

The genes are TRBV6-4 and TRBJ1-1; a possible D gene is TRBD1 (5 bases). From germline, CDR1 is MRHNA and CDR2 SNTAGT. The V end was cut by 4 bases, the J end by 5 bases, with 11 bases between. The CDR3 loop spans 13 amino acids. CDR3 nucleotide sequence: TGTGCCAGCAGTGTCAGGGAGAGGACTGAAGCTTTCTTT. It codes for CASSVRERTEAFF.

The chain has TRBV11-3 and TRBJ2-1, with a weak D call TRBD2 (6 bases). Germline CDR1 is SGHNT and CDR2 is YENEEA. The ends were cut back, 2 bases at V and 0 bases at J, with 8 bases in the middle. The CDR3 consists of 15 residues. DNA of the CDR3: TGTGCCAGCAGCTTACTAGCGAGCTCCTACAATGAGCAGTTCTTC. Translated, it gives CASSLLASSYNEQFF.

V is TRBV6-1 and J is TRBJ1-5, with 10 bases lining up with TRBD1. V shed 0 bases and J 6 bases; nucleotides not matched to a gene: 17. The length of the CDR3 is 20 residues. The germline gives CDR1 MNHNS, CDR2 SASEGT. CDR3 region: CASSEAKGQGLFLSPQPQHF. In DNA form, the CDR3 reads TGTGCCAGCAGTGAAGCGAAGGGACAGGGGCTATTTTTATCACCTCAGCCCCAGCATTTT.

The CDR3 DNA follows: TGTGCCAGCAGTGAAGTTGGGTACTCTGGCTACACCTTC. Its translation is CASSEVGYSGYTF. This chain links TRBV6-1 with TRBJ1-2; D uncertain. CDR1 and CDR2 (germline): MNHNS, SASEGT. This CDR3 is 13 amino acids long. V was pared by 1 base and J by 7 bases, with 10 bases between.

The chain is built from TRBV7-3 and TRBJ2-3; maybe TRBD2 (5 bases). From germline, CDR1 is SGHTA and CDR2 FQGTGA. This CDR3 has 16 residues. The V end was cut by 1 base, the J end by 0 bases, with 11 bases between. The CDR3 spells CASSLKEAPSTDTQYF. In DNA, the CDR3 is TGTGCCAGCAGCTTAAAGGAGGCCCCTAGCACAGATACGCAGTATTTT.

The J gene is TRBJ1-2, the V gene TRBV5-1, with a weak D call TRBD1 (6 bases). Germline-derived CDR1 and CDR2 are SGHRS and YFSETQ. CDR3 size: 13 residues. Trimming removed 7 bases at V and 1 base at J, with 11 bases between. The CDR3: CASSGTLNYGYTF. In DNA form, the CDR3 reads TGCGCCAGCTCCGGGACACTTAACTATGGCTACACCTTC.

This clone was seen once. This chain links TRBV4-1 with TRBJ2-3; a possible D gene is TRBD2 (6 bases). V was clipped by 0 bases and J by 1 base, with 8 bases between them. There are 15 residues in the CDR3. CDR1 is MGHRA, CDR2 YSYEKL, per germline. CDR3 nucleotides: TGCGCCAGCAGCCAAGATCCTAGCGGCACAGATACGCAGTATTTT. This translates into CASSQDPSGTDTQYF.

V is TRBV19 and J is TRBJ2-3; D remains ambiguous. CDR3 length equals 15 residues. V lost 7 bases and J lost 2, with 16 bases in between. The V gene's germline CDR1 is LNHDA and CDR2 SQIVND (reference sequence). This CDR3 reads CASTPIPSLTDTQYF. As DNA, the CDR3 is TGTGCCAGTACTCCGATCCCATCTCTCACAGATACGCAGTATTTT.